The rows below give T cell receptor beta chains drawn from one sample of a study of cytomegalovirus exposure and HLA in healthy donors. Profiled with immunoSEQ multiplex PCR; TCRdb holds only in-frame clones, not every one. The sample includes some 130,000 clones, roughly 75% of them seen just once. The sample consisted of PBMCs. The source is a man in his thirties or forties in good health. Both conserved end residues are part of each CDR3. The D gene is left open where the match is weak. Part of the rows lack a size; the others show once, few, many or a class for expanded clones.

j_call | v_call | clone_size | d_call | cdr3_aa | cdr3_nt
TRBJ2-3 | TRBV27 | few | - | CASSPLWAGSSTDTQYF | TGTGCCAGCAGTCCCCTTTGGGCGGGATCTAGCACAGATACGCAGTATTTT
TRBJ1-4 | TRBV18 | - | - | CASSPRALGEEKLFF | TGTGCCAGCTCACCACGGGCCCTCGGGGAGGAAAAACTGTTTTTT
TRBJ2-7 | TRBV5-6 | - | - | CASSQQVDTSYEQYF | TGTGCCAGCAGCCAACAGGTAGACACCTCCTACGAGCAGTACTTC
TRBJ2-3 | TRBV18 | - | TRBD2 | CASSPMASGGTGTQYF | TGTGCCAGCTCACCAATGGCTAGCGGGGGAACGGGTACGCAGTATTTT
TRBJ1-1 | TRBV12-5 | - | - | CASGLPYMEAFF | TGTGCTAGTGGTTTGCCGTATATGGAAGCTTTCTTT
TRBJ2-2 | TRBV5-1 | - | - | CASSLAPKGRGELFF | TGCGCCAGCAGCTTGGCCCCGAAGGGGCGTGGGGAGCTGTTTTTT
TRBJ2-1 | TRBV5-1 | - | TRBD2 | CASSGSGLNNEQFF | TGCGCCAGCAGCGGCTCGGGACTAAACAATGAGCAGTTCTTC
TRBJ2-1 | TRBV7-2 | - | TRBD1 | CASSRGQGRLNEQFF | TGTGCCAGCAGCCGAGGACAGGGAAGGCTTAATGAGCAGTTCTTC
TRBJ1-1 | TRBV2 | - | - | CATTGVGTEAFF | TGTGCCACCACGGGGGTCGGCACTGAAGCTTTCTTT
TRBJ2-1 | TRBV9 | - | TRBD2 | CASSVAGTREQFF | TGTGCCAGCAGCGTAGCAGGGACTAGAGAGCAGTTCTTC
TRBJ1-5 | TRBV28 | once | - | CASARGQGYQPQHF | TGTGCCAGCGCCAGGGGCCAGGGTTATCAGCCCCAGCATTTT
TRBJ1-3 | TRBV27 | - | - | CAAGPSGNTIYF | TGTGCCGCGGGCCCCTCTGGAAACACCATATATTTT
TRBJ2-1 | TRBV27 | - | - | CASSLYGTGIRNEQFF | TGTGCCAGCAGTTTATACGGCACAGGGATCCGCAATGAGCAGTTCTTC
TRBJ2-7 | TRBV25-1 | - | - | CASSERRSSYEQYF | TGTGCCAGCAGTGAACGCCGGAGCTCCTACGAGCAGTACTTC
TRBJ2-1 | TRBV5-6 | few | - | CASSPVGRVNEQFF | TGTGCCAGCAGCCCCGTCGGCAGGGTCAATGAGCAGTTCTTC
TRBJ2-1 | TRBV13 | - | - | CASSPTGNNEQFF | TGTGCCAGCAGCCCCACCGGGAACAATGAGCAGTTCTTC
TRBJ1-1 | TRBV4-3 | - | TRBD1 | CASSPTGQGAEAFF | TGCGCCAGCAGCCCAACGGGACAGGGAGCTGAAGCTTTCTTT
TRBJ2-7 | TRBV11-3 | once | - | CASSFLGGDYEQYF | TGTGCCAGCAGCTTCCTAGGGGGGGACTACGAGCAGTACTTC
TRBJ2-4 | TRBV7-9 | - | - | CSSSLVGQVAKNIQYF | TGTTCCAGCAGCTTAGTGGGACAAGTAGCCAAAAACATTCAGTACTTC
TRBJ1-2 | TRBV19 | - | - | CASSIVQGQWGYTF | TGTGCCAGTAGTATAGTCCAGGGTCAATGGGGCTACACCTTC
TRBJ2-1 | TRBV13 | - | TRBD2 | CASSPPGGGRSYNEQFF | TGTGCCAGCAGCCCCCCGGGGGGCGGGAGGTCCTACAATGAGCAGTTCTTC
TRBJ1-2 | TRBV19 | once | TRBD1 | CASRPDRAPNYGYTF | TGTGCCAGTAGACCCGACAGGGCGCCTAACTATGGCTACACCTTC
TRBJ1-1 | TRBV9 | - | TRBD1 | CASSVESTGGNTESFF | TGTGCCAGCAGCGTAGAATCGACAGGGGGGAACACTGAATCTTTCTTT
TRBJ2-1 | TRBV6-1 | once | TRBD2 | CASSEAQGGWGEQFF | TGTGCCAGCAGTGAAGCGCAGGGAGGGTGGGGTGAGCAGTTCTTC
TRBJ1-4 | TRBV5-1 | - | TRBD1 | CASNPGQGNEKLFF | TGCGCCAGCAACCCAGGACAGGGGAATGAAAAACTGTTTTTT
TRBJ2-5 | TRBV7-2 | - | TRBD2 | CASSTISSGRGGTQYF | TGTGCCAGCAGCACTATATCTAGCGGGAGGGGGGGGACCCAGTACTTC
TRBJ1-6 | TRBV21-1 | - | - | CASRTPVHGTAWAPLHF | TGTGCCAGCAGAACTCCCGTGCATGGGACAGCCTGGGCACCCCTCCACTTT
TRBJ2-5 | TRBV4-1 | - | - | CASSQNRVETQYF | TGCGCCAGCAGCCAAAACAGGGTTGAGACCCAGTACTTC
TRBJ2-7 | TRBV5-5 | - | TRBD1 | CASSLVSGQGAYEQYF | TGTGCCAGCAGCTTGGTCTCGGGACAGGGTGCCTACGAGCAGTACTTC
TRBJ2-1 | TRBV7-2 | once | TRBD2 | CASSPGGRRSYNEQFF | TGTGCCAGCAGCCCCGGCGGGAGGAGGTCCTACAATGAGCAGTTCTTC
TRBJ2-3 | TRBV30 | few | TRBD2 | CAWVRLAGVGDTQYF | TGTGCCTGGGTGAGACTAGCGGGAGTGGGTGATACGCAGTATTTT
TRBJ1-1 | TRBV12-5 | - | - | CASGFWTGSDTEAFF | TGTGCTAGTGGTTTCTGGACTGGGTCGGACACTGAAGCTTTCTTT
TRBJ2-2 | TRBV7-2 | once | TRBD2 | CASSLGPSGRNTGELFF | TGTGCCAGCAGCTTAGGGCCTAGCGGGAGGAACACCGGGGAGCTGTTTTTT
TRBJ1-2 | TRBV19 | - | - | CASSILSAGYGYTF | TGTGCCAGTAGTATATTATCCGCAGGGTATGGCTACACCTTC
TRBJ2-3 | TRBV7-7 | - | TRBD1 | CASSLDGQADTQYF | TGTGCTAGCAGCCTAGACGGACAGGCAGATACGCAGTATTTT
TRBJ2-1 | TRBV6-4 | few | TRBD2 | CASSDSAGEYNEQFF | TGTGCCAGCAGTGACTCAGCGGGAGAATACAATGAGCAGTTCTTC
TRBJ1-6 | TRBV18 | few | TRBD1 | CASSTGQLNSPLHF | TGTGCCAGCTCTACGGGACAGCTCAATTCACCCCTCCACTTT
TRBJ2-7 | TRBV7-2 | few | - | CASSRRLGAYEQYF | TGTGCCAGCAGCCGCAGACTCGGGGCCTACGAGCAGTACTTC
TRBJ1-5 | TRBV7-2 | - | - | CASSPAGQPQHF | TGTGCCAGCAGCCCCGCGGGCCAGCCCCAGCATTTT
TRBJ1-4 | TRBV5-6 | - | TRBD1 | CASSLQGASEKLFF | TGTGCCAGCAGCTTGCAGGGGGCGAGCGAAAAACTGTTTTTT
TRBJ2-6 | TRBV23-1 | - | TRBD1 | CASKQGAYGANVLTF | TGCGCCAGCAAACAGGGGGCGTACGGGGCCAACGTCCTGACTTTC
TRBJ1-5 | TRBV4-3 | - | - | CASSQDRQSNQPQHF | TGCGCCAGCAGCCAAGATAGACAGAGCAATCAGCCCCAGCATTTT
TRBJ2-7 | TRBV7-6 | - | - | CASSSRGRSDEQYF | TGTGCCAGCAGCTCCAGGGGCCGGTCCGATGAGCAGTACTTC
TRBJ1-2 | TRBV2 | few | TRBD1 | CASSDVGTGFGYTF | TGTGCCAGCAGTGATGTCGGGACAGGGTTCGGCTACACCTTC
TRBJ1-5 | TRBV28 | - | TRBD1 | CASSLSARGSNQPQHF | TGTGCCAGCAGTTTATCTGCCAGGGGGAGCAATCAGCCCCAGCATTTT
TRBJ2-7 | TRBV7-2 | - | TRBD1 | CASSPARDRSSYEQYF | TGTGCCAGCAGCCCTGCCCGGGACAGGAGCTCCTACGAGCAGTACTTC
TRBJ2-5 | TRBV18 | - | - | CASSPQTVQETQYF | TGTGCCAGCTCACCACAAACTGTCCAAGAGACCCAGTACTTC
TRBJ2-7 | TRBV5-3 | - | TRBD2 | CARSRTSGRVQYEQYF | TGTGCCAGAAGCCGGACTAGCGGGAGGGTTCAGTACGAGCAGTACTTC
TRBJ2-5 | TRBV12-5 | - | TRBD1 | CASGPRTGIETQYF | TGTGCTAGTGGTCCGCGGACAGGGATAGAGACCCAGTACTTC